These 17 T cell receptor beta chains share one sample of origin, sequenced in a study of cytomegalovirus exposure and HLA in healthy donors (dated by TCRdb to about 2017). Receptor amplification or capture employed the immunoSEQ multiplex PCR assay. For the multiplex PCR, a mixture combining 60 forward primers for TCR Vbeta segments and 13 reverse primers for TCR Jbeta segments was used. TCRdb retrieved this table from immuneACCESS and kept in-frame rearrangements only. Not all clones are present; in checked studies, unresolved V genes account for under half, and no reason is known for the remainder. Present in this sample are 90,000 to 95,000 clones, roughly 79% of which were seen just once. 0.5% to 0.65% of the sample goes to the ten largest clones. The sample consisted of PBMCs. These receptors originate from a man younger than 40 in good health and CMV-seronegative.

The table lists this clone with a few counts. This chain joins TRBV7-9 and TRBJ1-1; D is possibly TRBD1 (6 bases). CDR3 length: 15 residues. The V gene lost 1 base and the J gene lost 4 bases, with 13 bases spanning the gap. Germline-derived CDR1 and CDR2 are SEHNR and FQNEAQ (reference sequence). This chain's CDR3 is CASSLGAGDLTEAFF. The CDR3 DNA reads TGTGCCAGCAGCTTAGGAGCAGGGGACCTCACTGAAGCTTTCTTT.

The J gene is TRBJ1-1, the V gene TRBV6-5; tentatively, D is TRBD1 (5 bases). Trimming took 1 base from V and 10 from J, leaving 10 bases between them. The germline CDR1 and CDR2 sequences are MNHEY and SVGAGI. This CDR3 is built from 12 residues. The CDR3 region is CASSYLGGGAFF. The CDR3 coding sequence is TGTGCCAGCAGTTACTTGGGGGGGGGAGCTTTCTTT.

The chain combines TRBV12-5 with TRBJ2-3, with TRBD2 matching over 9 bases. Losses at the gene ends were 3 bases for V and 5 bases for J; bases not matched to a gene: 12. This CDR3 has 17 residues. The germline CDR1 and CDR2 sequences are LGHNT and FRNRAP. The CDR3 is CASGFPLPQAGGDTQYF. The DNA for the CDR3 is TGTGCTAGTGGTTTCCCCCTTCCGCAAGCGGGAGGAGATACGCAGTATTTT.

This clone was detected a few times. The CDR3 sequence is CASSTTTGTLHTGELFF. The CDR3 DNA reads TGTGCCAGTAGTACCACAACCGGGACACTCCACACCGGGGAGCTGTTTTTT. The rearrangement joins TRBV19 to TRBJ2-2, with a weak D call TRBD1 (6 bases). Germline assignment: CDR1 LNHDA and CDR2 SQIVND (reference sequence). The CDR3 extends over 17 amino acids. Trimming took off 4 bases at V and 3 bases at J, with 18 bases between the two ends.

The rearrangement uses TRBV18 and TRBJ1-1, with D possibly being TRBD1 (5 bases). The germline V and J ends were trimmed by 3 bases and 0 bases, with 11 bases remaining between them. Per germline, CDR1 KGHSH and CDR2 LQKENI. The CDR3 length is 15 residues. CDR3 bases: TGTGCCAGCTCACCCGGGGGGACCCTGAACACTGAAGCTTTCTTT. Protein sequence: CASSPGGTLNTEAFF. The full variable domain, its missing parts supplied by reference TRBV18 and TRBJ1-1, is NAGVMQNPRHLVRRRGQEARLRCSPMKGHSHVYWYRQLPEEGLKFMVYLQKENIIDESGMPKERFSAEFPKEGPSILRIQQVVRGDSAAYFCASSPGGTLNTEAFFGQGTRLTVV.

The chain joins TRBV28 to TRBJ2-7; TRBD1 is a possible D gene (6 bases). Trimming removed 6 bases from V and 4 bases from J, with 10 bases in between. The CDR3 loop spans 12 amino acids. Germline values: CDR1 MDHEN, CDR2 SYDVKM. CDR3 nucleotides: TGTGCCAGCAGCCCAGACAGGTACGAGCAGTACTTC. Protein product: CASSPDRYEQYF.

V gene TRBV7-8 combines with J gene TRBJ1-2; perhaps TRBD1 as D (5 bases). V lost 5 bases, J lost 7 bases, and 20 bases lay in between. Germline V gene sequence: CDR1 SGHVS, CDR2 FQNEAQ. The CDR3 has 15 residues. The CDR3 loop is CASSRQPGTSRGYTF. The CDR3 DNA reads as TGTGCCAGCAGCCGGCAACCAGGGACTTCTCGTGGCTACACCTTC.

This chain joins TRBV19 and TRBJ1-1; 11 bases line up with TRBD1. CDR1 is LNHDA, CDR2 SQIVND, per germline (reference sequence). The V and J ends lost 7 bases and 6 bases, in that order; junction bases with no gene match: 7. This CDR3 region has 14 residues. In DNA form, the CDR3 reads TGTGCCAGTACCCATGGACAGGGGGCCTCTGAAGCTTTCTTT. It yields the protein CASTHGQGASEAFF.

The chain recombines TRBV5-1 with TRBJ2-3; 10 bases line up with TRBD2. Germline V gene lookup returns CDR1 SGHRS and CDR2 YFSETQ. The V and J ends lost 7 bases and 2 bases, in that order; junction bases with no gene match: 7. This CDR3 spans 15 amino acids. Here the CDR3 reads CASRTSGPSTDTQYF. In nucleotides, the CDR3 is TGCGCCAGCCGGACTAGCGGTCCCTCCACAGATACGCAGTATTTT.

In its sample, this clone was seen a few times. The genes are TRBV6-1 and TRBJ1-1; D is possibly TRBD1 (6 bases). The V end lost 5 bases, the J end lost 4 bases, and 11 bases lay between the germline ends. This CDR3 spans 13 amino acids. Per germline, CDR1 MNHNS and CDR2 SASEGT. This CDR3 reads CASSYLGGTEAFF. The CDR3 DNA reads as TGTGCCAGCAGTTATTTAGGGGGCACTGAAGCTTTCTTT.

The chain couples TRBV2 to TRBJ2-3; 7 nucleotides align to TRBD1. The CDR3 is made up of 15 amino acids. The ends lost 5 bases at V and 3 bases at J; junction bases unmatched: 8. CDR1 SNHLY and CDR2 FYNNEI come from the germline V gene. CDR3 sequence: CASSRDSPRTDTQYF. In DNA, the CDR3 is TGTGCCAGCAGTCGGGACAGCCCAAGGACAGATACGCAGTATTTT.

The CDR3 DNA reads TGCAGCACCCGACAGGGGGCGCCTGGAAATGAGCAGTTCTTC. Translated: CSTRQGAPGNEQFF. The V gene is TRBV29-1, the J gene TRBJ2-1; 10 bases line up with TRBD1. CDR3 size: 14 residues. CDR1 SQVTM and CDR2 ANQGSEA come from the germline V gene. V shed 8 bases, J shed 7 bases, and the junction held 11 bases outside the gene matches.

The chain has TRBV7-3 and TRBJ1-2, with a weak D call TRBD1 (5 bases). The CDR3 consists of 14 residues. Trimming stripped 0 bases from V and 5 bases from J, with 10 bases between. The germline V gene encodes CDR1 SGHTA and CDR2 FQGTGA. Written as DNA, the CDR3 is TGTGCCAGCAGCTTAACGCCAGGGTCGTATGGCTACACCTTC. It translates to CASSLTPGSYGYTF.

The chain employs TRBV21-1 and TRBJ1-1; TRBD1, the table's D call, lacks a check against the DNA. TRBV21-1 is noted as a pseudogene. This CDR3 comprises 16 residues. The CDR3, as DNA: TGTGCCAGCAGCCCTAAGGGGGGGACAGGGAACGATGAAGCTTTCTTT. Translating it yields CASSPKGGTGNDEAFF.

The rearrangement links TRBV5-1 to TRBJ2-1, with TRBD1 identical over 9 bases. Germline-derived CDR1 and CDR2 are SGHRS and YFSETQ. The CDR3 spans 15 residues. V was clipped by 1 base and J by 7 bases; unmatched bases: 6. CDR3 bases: TGCGCCAGCAGCTTGAGGACAGGGGTTGGGAATGAGCAGTTCTTC. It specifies CASSLRTGVGNEQFF.

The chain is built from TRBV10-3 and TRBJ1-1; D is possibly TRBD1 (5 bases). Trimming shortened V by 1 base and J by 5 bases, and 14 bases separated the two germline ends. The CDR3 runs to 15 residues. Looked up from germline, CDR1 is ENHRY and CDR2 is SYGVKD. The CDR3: CAISELAGRGTEAFF. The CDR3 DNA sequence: TGTGCCATCAGTGAGTTGGCAGGGCGGGGGACTGAAGCTTTCTTT.

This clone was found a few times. CDR3 protein: CASSFGTGMNTEAFF. The CDR3 coding sequence is TGTGCCAGCAGCTTCGGGACAGGGATGAACACTGAAGCTTTCTTT. This sequence joins TRBV5-6 and TRBJ1-1; 9 positions match TRBD1. The CDR3 loop spans 15 amino acids. V lost 2 bases to trimming and J lost 0 bases; unmatched junction nucleotides: 2. CDR1 is SGHDT, CDR2 YYEEEE, per germline.